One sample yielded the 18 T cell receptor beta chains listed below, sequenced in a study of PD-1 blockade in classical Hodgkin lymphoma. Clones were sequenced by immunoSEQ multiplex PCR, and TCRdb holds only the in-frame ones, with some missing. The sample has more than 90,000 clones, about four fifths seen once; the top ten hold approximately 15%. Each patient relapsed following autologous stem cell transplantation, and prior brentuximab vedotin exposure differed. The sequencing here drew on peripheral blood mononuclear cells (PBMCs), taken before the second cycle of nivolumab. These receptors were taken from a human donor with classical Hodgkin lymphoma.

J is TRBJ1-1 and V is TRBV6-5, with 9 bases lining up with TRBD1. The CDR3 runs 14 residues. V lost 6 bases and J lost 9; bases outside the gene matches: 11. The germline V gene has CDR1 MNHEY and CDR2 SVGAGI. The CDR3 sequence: CASSPSGTGNKAFF. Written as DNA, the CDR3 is TGTGCCAGCAGCCCCTCTGGGACAGGGAACAAAGCTTTCTTT.

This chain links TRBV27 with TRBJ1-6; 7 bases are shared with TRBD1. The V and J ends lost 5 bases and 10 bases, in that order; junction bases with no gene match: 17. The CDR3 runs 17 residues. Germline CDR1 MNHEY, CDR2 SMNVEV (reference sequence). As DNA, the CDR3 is TGTGCCAGCAGTACCGGTGCAGGGGGGGGCGCGATGTCACCCCTCCACTTT. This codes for CASSTGAGGGAMSPLHF.

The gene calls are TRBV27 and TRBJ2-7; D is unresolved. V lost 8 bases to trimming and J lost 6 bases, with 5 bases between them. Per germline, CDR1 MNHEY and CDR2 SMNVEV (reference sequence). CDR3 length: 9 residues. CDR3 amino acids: CASVCEQYF. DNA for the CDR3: TGTGCCAGCGTTTGCGAGCAGTACTTC.

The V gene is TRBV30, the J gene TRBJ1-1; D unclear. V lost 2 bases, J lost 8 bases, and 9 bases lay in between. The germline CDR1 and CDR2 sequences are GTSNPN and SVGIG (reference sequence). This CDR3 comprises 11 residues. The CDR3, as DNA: TGTGCCTGGAGTTCTTTGGCAGAAGCTTTCTTT. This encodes CAWSSLAEAFF.

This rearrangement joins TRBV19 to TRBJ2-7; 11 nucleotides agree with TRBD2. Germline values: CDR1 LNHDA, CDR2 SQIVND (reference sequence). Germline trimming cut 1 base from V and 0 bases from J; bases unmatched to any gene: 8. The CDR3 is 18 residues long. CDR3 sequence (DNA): TGTGCCAGTAGTATAGCTGCCCCCACTAGCGGGAGCTCCTACGAGCAGTACTTC. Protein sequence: CASSIAAPTSGSSYEQYF.

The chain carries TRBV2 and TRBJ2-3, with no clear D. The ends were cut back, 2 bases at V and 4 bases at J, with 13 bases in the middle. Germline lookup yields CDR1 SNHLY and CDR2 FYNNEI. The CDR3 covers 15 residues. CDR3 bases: TGTGCCAGCAGTGAAACCGGTTTCGGCGCAGATACGCAGTATTTT. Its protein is CASSETGFGADTQYF. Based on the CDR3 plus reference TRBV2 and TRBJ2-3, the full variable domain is EPEVTQTPSHQVTQMGQEVILRCVPISNHLYFYWYRQILGQKVEFLVSFYNNEISEKSEIFDDQFSVERPDGSNFTLKIRSTKLEDSAMYFCASSETGFGADTQYFGPGTRLTVL.

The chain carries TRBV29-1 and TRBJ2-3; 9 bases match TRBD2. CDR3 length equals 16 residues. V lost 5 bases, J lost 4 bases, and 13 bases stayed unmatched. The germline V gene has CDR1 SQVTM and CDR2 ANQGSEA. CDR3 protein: CSVLGGTAGGSDTQYF. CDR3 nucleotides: TGCAGCGTTCTGGGGGGGACAGCGGGAGGCTCAGATACGCAGTATTTT.

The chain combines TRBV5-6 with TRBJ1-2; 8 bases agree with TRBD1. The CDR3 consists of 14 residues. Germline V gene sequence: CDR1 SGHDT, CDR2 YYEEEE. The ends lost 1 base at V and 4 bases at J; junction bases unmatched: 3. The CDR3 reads CASSLSGQAYGYTF. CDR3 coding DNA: TGTGCCAGCAGCTTGTCGGGACAGGCCTATGGCTACACCTTC.

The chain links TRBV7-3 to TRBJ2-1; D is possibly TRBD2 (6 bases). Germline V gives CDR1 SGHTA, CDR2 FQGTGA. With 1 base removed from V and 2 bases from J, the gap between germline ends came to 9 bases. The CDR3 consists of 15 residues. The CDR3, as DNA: TGTGCCAGCAGCTTAATGAGCGGGCCCTACAATGAGCAGTTCTTC. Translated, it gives CASSLMSGPYNEQFF. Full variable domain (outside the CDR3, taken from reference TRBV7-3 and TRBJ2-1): GAGVSQTPSNKVTEKGKYVELRCDPISGHTALYWYRQSLGQGPEFLIYFQGTGAADDSGLPNDRFFAVRPEGSVSTLKIQRTERGDSAVYLCASSLMSGPYNEQFFGPGTRLTVL.

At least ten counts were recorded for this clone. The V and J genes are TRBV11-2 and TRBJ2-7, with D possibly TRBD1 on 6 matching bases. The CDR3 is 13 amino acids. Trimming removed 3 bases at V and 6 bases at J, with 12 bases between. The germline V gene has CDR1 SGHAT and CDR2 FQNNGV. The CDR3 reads CASSFSAGAEQYF. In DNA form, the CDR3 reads TGTGCCAGCAGCTTTAGTGCAGGGGCCGAGCAGTACTTC. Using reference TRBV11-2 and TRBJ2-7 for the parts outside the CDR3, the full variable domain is EAGVAQSPRYKIIEKRQSVAFWCNPISGHATLYWYQQILGQGPKLLIQFQNNGVVDDSQLPKDRFSAERLKGVDSTLKIQPAKLEDSAVYLCASSFSAGAEQYFGPGTRLTVT.

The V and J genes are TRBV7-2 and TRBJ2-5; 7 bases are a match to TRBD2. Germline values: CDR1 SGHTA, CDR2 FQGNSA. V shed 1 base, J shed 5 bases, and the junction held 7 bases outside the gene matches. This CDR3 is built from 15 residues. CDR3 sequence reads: CASSLGGSPSETQYF. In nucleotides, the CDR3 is TGTGCCAGCAGCTTAGGCGGGAGCCCGTCGGAGACCCAGTACTTC.

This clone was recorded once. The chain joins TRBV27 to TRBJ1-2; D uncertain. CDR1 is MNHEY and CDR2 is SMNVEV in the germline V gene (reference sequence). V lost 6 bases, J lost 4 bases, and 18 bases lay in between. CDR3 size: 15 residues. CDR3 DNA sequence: TGTGCCAGCAGGGGTTTAGGCAACTCCGTCTATGGCTACACCTTC. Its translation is CASRGLGNSVYGYTF.

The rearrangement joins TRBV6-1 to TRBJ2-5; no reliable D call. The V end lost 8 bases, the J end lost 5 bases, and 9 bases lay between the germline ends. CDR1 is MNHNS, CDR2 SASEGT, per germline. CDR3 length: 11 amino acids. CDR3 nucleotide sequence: TGTGCCAGCGGTAACATGGAGACCCAGTACTTC. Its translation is CASGNMETQYF.

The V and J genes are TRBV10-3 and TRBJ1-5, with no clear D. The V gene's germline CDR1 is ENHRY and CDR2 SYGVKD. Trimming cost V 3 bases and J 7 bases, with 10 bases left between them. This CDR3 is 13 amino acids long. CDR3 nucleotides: TGTGCCATCAGTGACCCTTTAGCCCAGCCCCAGCATTTT. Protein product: CAISDPLAQPQHF.

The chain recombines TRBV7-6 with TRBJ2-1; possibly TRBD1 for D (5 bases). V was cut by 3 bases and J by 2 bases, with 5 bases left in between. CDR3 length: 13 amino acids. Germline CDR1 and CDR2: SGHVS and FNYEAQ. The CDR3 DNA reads TGTGCCAGCAGCTTGGGGCCCTACAATGAGCAGTTCTTC. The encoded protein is CASSLGPYNEQFF.

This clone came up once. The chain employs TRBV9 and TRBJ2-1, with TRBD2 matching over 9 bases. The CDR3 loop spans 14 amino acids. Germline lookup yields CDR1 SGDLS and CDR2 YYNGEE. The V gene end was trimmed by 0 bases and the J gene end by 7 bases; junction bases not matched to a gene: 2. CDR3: CASSVGGRVNEQFF. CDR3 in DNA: TGTGCCAGCAGCGTAGGCGGGAGGGTAAATGAGCAGTTCTTC.

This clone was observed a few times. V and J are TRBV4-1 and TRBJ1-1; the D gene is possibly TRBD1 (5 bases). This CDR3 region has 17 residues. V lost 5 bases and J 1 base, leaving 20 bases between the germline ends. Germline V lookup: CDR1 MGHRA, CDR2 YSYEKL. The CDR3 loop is CASSWSRAVGGNTEAFF. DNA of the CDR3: TGCGCCAGCAGCTGGAGCAGGGCGGTGGGGGGGAACACTGAAGCTTTCTTT.

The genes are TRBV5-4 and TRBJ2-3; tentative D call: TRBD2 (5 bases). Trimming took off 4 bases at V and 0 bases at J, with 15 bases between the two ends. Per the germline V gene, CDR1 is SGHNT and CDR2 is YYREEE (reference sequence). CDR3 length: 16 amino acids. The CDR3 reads CASSPEPGSSTDTQYF. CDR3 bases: TGTGCCAGCAGCCCGGAGCCGGGGTCTAGCACAGATACGCAGTATTTT. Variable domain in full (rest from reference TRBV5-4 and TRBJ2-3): ETGVTQSPTHLIKTRGQQVTLRCSSQSGHNTVSWYQQALGQGPQFIFQYYREEENGRGNFPPRFSGLQFPNYSSELNVNALELDDSALYLCASSPEPGSSTDTQYFGPGTRLTVL.